The T cell receptor (beta chain) described here comes from a study of cytomegalovirus exposure and HLA in healthy donors. The germline V gene has CDR1 SGHTA and CDR2 FQGNSA. V was trimmed by 4 bases and J by 6 bases, leaving 18 bases between them. This CDR3 has 15 amino acids. Measured with immunoSEQ multiplex PCR; TCRdb has only the in-frame clones, and not every one. The sample contains tens of thousands of clones, roughly 93% of which appear only once. The source material was PBMCs. The receptor's source is a woman between 25 and 40 years old in good health and CMV-seronegative. The gene calls are TRBV7-2 and TRBJ1-1; TRBD1 might be the D (5 bases). CDR3 DNA sequence: TGTGCCAGCAGCTCCACATGGGGGGGATGGCCTGAAGCTTTCTTT. Its protein product is CASSSTWGGWPEAFF.